This TCR beta chain was found in a study of blood T cells in healthy people across ages. For the study at large: About one barcoded beta molecule per two T cells was the capture yield of template switching.

Study-wide results and limits: Donor CMV status was unknown, possibly confounding expanded clonotype changes.

Isolating PBMCs gave at least 6 million of these cells per sample. CDR1 and CDR2 (germline): SGHAT, FQNNGV. The CDR3 covers 17 residues. V shed 4 bases and J 0 bases; nucleotides not matched to a gene: 7. A remark on this clonotype: Its antigen is not identified.

A J-beta primer mix and a sample-barcoded 5' primer were used in a second PCR of roughly 6 to 12 cycles. Each CDR3 protein is one row after TCRdb ran MiXCR on the 5' RACE reads. This sample yields 980,000 or so distinct CDR3 sequences, of which roughly 50% are seen a single time; around an eighth belongs to the top ten. This chain connects TRBV11-2 to TRBJ2-2; 8 bases line up with TRBD1. This sequence was found in a man aged 30 to 39 in good health. Sequencing was carried out using blood. CDR3 sequence (DNA): TGTGCCAGCAGCTGGGGGACAGGTGCCGCGAACACCGGGGAGCTGTTTTTT. It is translated as CASSWGTGAANTGELFF.